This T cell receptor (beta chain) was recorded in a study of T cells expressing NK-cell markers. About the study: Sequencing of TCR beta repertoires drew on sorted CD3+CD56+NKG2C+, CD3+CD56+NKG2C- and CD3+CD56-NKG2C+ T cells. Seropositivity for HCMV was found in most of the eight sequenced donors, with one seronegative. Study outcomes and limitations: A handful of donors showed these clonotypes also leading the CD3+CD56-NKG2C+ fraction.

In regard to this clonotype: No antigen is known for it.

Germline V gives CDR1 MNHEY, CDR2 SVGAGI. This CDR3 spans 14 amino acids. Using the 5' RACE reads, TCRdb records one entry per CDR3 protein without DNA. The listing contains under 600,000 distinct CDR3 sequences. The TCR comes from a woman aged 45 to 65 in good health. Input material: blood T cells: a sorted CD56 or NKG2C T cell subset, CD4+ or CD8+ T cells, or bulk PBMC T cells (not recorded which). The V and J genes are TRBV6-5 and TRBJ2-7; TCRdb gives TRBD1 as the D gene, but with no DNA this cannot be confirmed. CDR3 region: CASRPGRFTYEQYF.